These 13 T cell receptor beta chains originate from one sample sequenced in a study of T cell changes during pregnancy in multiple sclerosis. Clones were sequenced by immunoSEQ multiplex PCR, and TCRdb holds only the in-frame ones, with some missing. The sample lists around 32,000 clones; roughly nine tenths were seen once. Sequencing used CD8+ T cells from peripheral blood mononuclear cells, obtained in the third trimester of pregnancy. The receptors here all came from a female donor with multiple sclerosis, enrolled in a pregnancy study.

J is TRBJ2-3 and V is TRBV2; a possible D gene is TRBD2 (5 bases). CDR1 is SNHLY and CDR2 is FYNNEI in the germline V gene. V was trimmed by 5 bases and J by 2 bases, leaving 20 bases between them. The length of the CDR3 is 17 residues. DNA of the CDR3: TGTGCCAGCAGTTCTACACCTCGGACTTCCCCCACAGATACGCAGTATTTT. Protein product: CASSSTPRTSPTDTQYF.

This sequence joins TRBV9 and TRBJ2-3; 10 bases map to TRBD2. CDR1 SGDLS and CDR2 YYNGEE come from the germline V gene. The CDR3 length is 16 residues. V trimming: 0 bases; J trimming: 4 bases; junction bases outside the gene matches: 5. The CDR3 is CASSVEAGGPPDTQYF. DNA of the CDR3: TGTGCCAGCAGCGTAGAAGCGGGGGGGCCGCCAGATACGCAGTATTTT.

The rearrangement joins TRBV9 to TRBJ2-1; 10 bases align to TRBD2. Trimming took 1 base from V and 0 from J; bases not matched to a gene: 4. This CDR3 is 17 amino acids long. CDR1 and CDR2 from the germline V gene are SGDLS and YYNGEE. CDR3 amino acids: CASSVSSGRISYNEQFF. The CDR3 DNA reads TGTGCCAGCAGCGTAAGTAGCGGGAGGATCTCCTACAATGAGCAGTTCTTC.

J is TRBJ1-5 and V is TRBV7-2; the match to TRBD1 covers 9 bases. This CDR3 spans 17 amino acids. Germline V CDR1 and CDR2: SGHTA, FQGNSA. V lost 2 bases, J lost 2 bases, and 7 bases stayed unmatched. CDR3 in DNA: TGTGCCAGCAGCTTACGGTGGGACAGGGCTGGCAATCAGCCCCAGCATTTT. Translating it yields CASSLRWDRAGNQPQHF.

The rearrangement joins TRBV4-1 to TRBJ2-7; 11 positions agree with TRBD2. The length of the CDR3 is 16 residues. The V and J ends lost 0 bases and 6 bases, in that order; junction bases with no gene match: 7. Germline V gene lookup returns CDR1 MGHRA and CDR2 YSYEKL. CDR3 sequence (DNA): TGCGCCAGCAGCCAAGATCTCGCTAGCGGGAGGTCCGAGCAGTACTTC. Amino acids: CASSQDLASGRSEQYF.

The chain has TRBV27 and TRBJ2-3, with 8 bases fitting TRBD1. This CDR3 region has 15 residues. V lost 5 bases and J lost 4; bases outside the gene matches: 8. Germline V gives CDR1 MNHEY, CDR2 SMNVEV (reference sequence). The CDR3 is CASSPRDRGADTQYF. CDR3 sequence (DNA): TGTGCCAGCAGTCCCCGAGACAGGGGAGCAGATACGCAGTATTTT.

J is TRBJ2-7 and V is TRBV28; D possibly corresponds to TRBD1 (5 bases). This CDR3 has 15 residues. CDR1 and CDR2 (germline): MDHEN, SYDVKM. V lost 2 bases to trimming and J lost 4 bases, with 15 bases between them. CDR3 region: CASSLMNRWTYEQYF. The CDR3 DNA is TGTGCCAGCAGTTTAATGAACAGGTGGACATACGAGCAGTACTTC. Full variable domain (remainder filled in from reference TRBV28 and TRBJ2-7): DVKVTQSSRYLVKRTGEKVFLECVQDMDHENMFWYRQDPGLGLRLIYFSYDVKMKEKGDIPEGYSVSREKKERFSLILESASTNQTSMYLCASSLMNRWTYEQYFGPGTRLTVT.

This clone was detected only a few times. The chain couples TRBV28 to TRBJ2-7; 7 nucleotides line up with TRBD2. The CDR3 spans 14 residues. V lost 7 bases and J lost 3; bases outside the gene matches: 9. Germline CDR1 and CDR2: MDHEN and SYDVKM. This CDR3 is CASNPAGKSYEQYF. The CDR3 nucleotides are TGTGCCAGCAATCCAGCGGGGAAGAGCTACGAGCAGTACTTC.

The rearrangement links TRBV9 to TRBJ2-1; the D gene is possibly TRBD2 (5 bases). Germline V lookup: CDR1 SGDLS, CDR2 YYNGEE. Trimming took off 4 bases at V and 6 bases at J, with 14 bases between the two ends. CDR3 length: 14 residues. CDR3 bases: TGTGCCAGCAGCACCTGGACTGGACGCAATGAGCAGTTCTTC. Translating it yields CASSTWTGRNEQFF.

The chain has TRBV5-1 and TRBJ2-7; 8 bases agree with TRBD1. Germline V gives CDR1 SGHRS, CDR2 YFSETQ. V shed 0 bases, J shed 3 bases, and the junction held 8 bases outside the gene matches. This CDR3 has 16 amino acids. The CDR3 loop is CASSLDRQGLYYEQYF. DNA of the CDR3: TGCGCCAGCAGCTTGGACAGACAGGGGTTATACTACGAGCAGTACTTC.

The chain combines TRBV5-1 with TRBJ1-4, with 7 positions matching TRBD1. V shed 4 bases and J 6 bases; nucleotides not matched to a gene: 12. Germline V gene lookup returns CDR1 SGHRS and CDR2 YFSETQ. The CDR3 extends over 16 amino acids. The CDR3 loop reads CASSHTEGAGYEKLFF. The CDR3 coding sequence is TGCGCCAGCAGCCATACAGAGGGGGCTGGATATGAAAAACTGTTTTTT. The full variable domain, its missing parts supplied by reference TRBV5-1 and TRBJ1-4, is KAGVTQTPRYLIKTRGQQVTLSCSPISGHRSVSWYQQTPGQGLQFLFEYFSETQRNKGNFPGRFSGRQFSNSRSEMNVSTLELGDSALYLCASSHTEGAGYEKLFFGSGTQLSVL.

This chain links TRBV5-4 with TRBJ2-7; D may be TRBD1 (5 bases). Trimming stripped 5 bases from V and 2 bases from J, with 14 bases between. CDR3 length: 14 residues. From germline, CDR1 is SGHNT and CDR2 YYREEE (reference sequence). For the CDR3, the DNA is TGTGCCAGCAGTCGTCGCGAAGGGGCCTACGAGCAGTACTTC. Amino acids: CASSRREGAYEQYF. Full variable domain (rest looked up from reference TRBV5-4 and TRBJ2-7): ETGVTQSPTHLIKTRGQQVTLRCSSQSGHNTVSWYQQALGQGPQFIFQYYREEENGRGNFPPRFSGLQFPNYSSELNVNALELDDSALYLCASSRREGAYEQYFGPGTRLTVT.

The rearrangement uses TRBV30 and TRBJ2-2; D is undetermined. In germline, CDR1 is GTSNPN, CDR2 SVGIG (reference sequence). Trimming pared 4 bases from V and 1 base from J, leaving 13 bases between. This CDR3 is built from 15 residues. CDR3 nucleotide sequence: TGTGCCTGGACCGCCCCTGACAAGAACACCGGGGAGCTGTTTTTT. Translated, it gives CAWTAPDKNTGELFF. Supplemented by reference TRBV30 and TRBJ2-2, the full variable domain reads SQTIHQWPATLVQPVGSPLSLECTVEGTSNPNLYWYRQAAGRGLQLLFYSVGIGQISSEVPQNLSASRPQDRQFILSSKKLLLSDSGFYLCAWTAPDKNTGELFFGEGSRLTVL.